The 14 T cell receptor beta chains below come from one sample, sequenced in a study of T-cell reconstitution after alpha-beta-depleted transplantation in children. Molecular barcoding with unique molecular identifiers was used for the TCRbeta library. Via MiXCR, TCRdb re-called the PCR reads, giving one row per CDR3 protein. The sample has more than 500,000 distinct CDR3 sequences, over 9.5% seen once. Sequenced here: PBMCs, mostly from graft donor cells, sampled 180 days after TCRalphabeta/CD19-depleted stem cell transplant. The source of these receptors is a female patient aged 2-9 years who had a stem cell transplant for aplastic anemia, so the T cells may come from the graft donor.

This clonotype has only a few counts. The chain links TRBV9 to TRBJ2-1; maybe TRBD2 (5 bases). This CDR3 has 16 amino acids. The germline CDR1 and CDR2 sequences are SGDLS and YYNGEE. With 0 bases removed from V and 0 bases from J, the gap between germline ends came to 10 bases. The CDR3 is CASSVVVGSSYNEQFF. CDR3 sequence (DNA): TGTGCCAGCAGCGTAGTGGTGGGGAGCTCCTACAATGAGCAGTTCTTC.

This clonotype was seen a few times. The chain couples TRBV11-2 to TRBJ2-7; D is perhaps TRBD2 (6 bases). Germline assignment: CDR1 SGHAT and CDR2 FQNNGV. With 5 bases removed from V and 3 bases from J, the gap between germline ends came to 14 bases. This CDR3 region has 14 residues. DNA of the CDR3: TGTGCCAGCAGCCACCCGGGACTTTACTACGAGCAGTACTTC. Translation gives CASSHPGLYYEQYF.

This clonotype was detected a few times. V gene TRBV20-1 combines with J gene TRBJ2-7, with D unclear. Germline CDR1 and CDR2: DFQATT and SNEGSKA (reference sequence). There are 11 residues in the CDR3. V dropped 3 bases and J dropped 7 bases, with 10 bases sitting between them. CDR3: CSASVLREQYV. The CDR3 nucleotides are TGCAGTGCTAGTGTTTTGCGTGAGCAGTACGTC.

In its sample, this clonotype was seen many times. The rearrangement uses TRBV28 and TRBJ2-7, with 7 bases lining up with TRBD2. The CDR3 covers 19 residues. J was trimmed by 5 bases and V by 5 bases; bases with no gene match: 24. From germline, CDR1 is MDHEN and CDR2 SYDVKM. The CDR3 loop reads CASSPSLGSGTPPSHEQYF. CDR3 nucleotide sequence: TGTGCCAGCAGTCCCTCCCTCGGGAGCGGGACTCCTCCTTCACACGAGCAGTACTTC.

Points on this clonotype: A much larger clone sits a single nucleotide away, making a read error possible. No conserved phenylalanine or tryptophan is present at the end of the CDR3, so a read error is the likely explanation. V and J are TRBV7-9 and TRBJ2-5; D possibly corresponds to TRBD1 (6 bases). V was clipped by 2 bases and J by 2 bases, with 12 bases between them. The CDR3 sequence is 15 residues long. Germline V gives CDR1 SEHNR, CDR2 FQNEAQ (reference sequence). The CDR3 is CASSLFGTGQETQYL. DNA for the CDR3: TGTGCCAGCAGCTTATTCGGAACAGGGCAAGAGACCCAGTACCTC.

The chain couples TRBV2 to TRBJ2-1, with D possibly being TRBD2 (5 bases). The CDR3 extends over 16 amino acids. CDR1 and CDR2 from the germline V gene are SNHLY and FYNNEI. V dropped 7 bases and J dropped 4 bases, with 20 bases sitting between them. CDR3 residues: CASTQIEGWEYNEQFF. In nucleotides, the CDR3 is TGTGCCAGCACTCAAATAGAGGGCTGGGAGTACAATGAGCAGTTCTTC.

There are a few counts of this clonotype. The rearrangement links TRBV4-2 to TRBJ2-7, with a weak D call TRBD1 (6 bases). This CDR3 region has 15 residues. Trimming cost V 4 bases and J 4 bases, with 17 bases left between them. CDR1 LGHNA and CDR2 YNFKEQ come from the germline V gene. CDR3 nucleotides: TGTGCCAGCAGCCCGCGGGCCAGGGGTCCGTACGAGCAGTACTTC. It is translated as CASSPRARGPYEQYF.

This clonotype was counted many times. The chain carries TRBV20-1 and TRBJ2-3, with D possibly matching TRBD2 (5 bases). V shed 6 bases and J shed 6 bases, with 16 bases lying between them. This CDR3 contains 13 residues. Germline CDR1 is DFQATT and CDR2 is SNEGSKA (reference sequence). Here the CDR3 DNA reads TGCAGTGCCCACCCGAGGGCCGGGGATACGCAGTATTTT. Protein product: CSAHPRAGDTQYF.

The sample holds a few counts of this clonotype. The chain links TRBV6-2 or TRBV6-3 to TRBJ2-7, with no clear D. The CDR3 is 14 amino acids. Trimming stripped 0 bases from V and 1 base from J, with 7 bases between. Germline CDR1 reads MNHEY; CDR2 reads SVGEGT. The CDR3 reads CASSYSLTSYEQYV. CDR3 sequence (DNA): TGTGCCAGCAGTTACTCCCTCACGTCCTACGAGCAGTACGTC.

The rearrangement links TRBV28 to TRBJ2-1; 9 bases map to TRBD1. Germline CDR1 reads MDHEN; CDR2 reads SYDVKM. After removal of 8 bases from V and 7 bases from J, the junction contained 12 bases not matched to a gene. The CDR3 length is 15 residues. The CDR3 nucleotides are TGTGCCAGCGCAAGCCGGGACAGGGTGGAAAATGAGCAGTTCTTC. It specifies CASASRDRVENEQFF.

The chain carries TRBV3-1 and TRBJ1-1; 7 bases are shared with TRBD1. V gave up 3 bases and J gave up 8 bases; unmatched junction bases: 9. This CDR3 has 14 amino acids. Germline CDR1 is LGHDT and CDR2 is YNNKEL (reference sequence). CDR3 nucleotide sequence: TGTGCCAGCAGCCAGGCCGGGACAGCAGTAGAAGCTTTCTTT. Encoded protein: CASSQAGTAVEAFF.

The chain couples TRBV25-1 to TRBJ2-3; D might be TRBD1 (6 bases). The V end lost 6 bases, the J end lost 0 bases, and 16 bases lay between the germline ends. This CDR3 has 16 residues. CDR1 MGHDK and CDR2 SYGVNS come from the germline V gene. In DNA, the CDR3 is TGTGCCAGCAGGGGGGCCGGGACCCATAGCACAGATACGCAGTATTTT. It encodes CASRGAGTHSTDTQYF.

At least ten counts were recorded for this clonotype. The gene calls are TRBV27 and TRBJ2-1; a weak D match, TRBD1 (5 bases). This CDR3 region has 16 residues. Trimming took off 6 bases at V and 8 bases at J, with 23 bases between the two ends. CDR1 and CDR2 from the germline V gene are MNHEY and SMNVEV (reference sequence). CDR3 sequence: CASRSLPRALRDEQFF. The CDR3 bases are TGTGCCAGCAGGTCCCTTCCCAGGGCCCTCCGGGATGAGCAGTTCTTC.

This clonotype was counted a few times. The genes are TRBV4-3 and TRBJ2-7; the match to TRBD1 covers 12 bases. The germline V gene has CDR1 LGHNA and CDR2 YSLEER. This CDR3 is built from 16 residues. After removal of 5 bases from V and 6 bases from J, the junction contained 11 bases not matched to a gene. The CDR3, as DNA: TGCGCCAGCAGCTCCCTTAGGGACAGGGGGCTCGGCGAGCAGTACGTC. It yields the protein CASSSLRDRGLGEQYV.